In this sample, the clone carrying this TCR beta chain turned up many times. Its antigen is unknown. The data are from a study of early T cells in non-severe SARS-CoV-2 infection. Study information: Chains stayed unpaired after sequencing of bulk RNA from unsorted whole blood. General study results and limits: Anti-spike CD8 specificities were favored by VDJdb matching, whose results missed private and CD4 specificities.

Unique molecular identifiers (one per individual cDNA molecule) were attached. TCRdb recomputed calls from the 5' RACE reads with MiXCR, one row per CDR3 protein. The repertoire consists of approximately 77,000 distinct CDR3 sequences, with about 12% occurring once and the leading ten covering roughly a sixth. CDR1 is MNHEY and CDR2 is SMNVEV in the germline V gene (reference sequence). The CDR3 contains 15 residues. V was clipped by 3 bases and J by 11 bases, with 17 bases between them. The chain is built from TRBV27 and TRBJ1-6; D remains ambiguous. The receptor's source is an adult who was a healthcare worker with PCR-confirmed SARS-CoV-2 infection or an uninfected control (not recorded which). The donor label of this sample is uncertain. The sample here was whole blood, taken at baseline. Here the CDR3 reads CASSFDPTTWAPLHF. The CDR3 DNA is TGTGCCAGCAGTTTTGATCCCACGACCTGGGCACCCCTCCACTTT.